The clone carrying this T cell receptor (beta chain) was counted between two and nine times. No antigen is known for it. The CDR3 spans 11 residues. Germline V CDR1 and CDR2: SGHTA, FQGNSA. V lost 1 base to trimming and J lost 5 bases, with 2 bases between them. Unstimulated PBMCs were sorted into CD3+CD4+ and CD3+CD8+ populations. This sample was included in a study of T cell clones after liver transplantation. The overall study: Post-transplant blood was tracked for graft-donor-reactive T cell clones identified in a pre-transplant mixed lymphocyte reaction. Three of the eight recipients were HCV-positive; the rest had non-autoimmune, non-viral transplant indications.

Overall study results and limits: In a couple of subjects, few donor cells limited the measurable donor-reactive repertoire.

The repertoire was sequenced with immunoSEQ multiplex PCR; TCRdb's copy has only in-frame clones and lacks some. In the table there are more than 70,000 clones, over 80% of which are singletons. The sequence came from a human patient who received a liver transplant. Some T cells may be graft donor cells. This rearrangement joins TRBV7-2 to TRBJ2-5; D is unclear. The source material was CD4+ T cells from blood, sampled at the 22-month timepoint. The CDR3, as DNA: TGTGCCAGCAGCTTAGTGGAGACCCAGTACTTC. Residues: CASSLVETQYF.